This TCR beta chain was identified during a study of cytomegalovirus exposure and HLA in healthy donors. General study results and limits: Earlier analysis found most TCR beta V segments productive about 90% or about 30% of the time. An apparent linkage of common viral pathogens to several of the most significant clusters emerged in a later analysis.

This clone was counted a single time. The antigen is undetermined. The PCR contained 60 Vbeta and 13 Jbeta primers. Libraries were prepared by immunoSEQ multiplex PCR; TCRdb keeps only in-frame clonotypes and omits some of them. The repertoire holds under 100,000 clones, around 81% seen once, with approximately 3.9% in the top ten. Germline CDR1 is SGHVS and CDR2 is FNYEAQ. This CDR3 spans 13 amino acids. J lost 5 bases, V lost 5 bases, and 6 bases had no gene match. This clonotype was obtained from a woman aged 70-85 years in good health and CMV-seropositive. Sequencing was done on a sample of PBMCs. The chain combines TRBV7-6 with TRBJ2-7; 7 bases align to TRBD1. The CDR3 loop is CASSPGQPNEQYF. CDR3 coding DNA: TGTGCCAGCAGCCCGGGACAGCCCAACGAGCAGTACTTC.